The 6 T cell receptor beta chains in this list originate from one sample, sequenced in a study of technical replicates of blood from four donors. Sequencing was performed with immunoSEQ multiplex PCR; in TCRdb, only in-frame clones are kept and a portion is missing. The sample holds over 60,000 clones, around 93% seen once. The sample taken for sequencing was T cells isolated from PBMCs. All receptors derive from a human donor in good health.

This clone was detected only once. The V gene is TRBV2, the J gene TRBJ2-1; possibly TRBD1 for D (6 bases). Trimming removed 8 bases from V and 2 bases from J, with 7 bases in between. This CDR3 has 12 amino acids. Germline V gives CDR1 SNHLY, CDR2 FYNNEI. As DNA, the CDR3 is TGTGCCAGCGGACAGACCTACAATGAGCAGTTCTTC. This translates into CASGQTYNEQFF.

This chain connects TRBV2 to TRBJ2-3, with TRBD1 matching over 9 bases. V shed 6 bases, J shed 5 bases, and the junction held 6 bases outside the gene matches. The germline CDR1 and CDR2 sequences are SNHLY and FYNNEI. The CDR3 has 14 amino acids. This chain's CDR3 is CASSAGQGGDTQYF. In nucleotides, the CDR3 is TGTGCCAGCAGCGCGGGACAGGGAGGAGATACGCAGTATTTT.

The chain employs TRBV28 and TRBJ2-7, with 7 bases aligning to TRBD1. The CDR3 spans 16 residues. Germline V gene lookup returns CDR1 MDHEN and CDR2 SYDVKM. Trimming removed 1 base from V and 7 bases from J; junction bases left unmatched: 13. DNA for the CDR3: TGTGCCAGCAGTTTATACGATGCAAGGGGGCCGGGGGAGCAGTACTTC. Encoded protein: CASSLYDARGPGEQYF. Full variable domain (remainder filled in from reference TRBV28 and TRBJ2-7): DVKVTQSSRYLVKRTGEKVFLECVQDMDHENMFWYRQDPGLGLRLIYFSYDVKMKEKGDIPEGYSVSREKKERFSLILESASTNQTSMYLCASSLYDARGPGEQYFGPGTRLTVT.

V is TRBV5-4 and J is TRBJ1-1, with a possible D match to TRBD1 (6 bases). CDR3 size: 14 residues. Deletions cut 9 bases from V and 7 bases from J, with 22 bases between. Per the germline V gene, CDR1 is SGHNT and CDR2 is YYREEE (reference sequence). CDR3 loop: CATTNTGSAFEAFF. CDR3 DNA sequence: TGTGCCACTACAAACACAGGGAGCGCTTTTGAAGCTTTCTTT.

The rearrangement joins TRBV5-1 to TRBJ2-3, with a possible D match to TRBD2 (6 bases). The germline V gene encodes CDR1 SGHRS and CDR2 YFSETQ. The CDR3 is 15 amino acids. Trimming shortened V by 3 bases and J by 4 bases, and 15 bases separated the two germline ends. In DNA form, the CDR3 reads TGCGCCAGCAGCTCGGGACTTACTTCCCCAGATACGCAGTATTTT. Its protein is CASSSGLTSPDTQYF.

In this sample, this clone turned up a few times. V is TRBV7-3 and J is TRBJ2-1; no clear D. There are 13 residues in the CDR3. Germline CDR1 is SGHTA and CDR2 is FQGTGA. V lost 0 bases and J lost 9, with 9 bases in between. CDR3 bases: TGTGCCAGCAGCTTAACACTCGGTCCTGAGCAGTTCTTC. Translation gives CASSLTLGPEQFF.